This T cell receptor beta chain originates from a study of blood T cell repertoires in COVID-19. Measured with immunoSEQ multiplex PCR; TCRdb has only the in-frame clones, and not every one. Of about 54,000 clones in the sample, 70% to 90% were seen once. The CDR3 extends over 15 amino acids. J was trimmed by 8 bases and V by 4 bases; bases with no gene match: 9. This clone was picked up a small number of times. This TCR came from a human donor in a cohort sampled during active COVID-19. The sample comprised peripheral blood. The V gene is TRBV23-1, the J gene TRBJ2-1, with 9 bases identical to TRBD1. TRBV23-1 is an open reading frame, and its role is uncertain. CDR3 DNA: TGCGCCAGCAGTCCCCGGGACAGGGATTTGCATGAGCAGTTCTTC. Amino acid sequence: CASSPRDRDLHEQFF.